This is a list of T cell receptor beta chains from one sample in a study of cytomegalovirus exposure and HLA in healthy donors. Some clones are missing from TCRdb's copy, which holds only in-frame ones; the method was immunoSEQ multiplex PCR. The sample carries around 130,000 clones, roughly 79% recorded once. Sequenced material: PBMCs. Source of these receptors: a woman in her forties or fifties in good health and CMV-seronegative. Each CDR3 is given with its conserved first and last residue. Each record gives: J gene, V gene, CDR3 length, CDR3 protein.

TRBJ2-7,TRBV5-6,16,CASSSTRQQETYEQYF
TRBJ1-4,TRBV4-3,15,CASSQDTGFNEKLFF
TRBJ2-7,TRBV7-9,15,CASSQRTGTANEQYF
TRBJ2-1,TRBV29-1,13,CSVAGSDYNEQFF
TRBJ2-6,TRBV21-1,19,CASSRGVDRGISGANVLTF
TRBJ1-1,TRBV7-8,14,CASSLKSGNTEAFF
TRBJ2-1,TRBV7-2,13,CASSSGRSNEQFF
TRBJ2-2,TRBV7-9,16,CASSSGGQADTGELFF
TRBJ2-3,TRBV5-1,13,CASSYELEDTQYF
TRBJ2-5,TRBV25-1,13,CASGDILQETQYF
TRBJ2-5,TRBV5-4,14,CASSMGLFGETQYF
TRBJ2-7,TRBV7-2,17,CASSSPGQSLKNYEQYF
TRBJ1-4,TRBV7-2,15,CASSGQGATNEKLFF
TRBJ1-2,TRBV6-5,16,CASSYSLGAASYGYTF
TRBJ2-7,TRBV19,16,CASSIGGGSPPYEQYF
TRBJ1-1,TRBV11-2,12,CASSLSGTEAFF
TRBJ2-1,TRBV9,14,CASSASRQGNEQFF